One TCR beta chain is described in this entry. Its antigen is not identified. The data derive from a study of cytomegalovirus exposure and HLA in healthy donors. Study context: Approximately 85 million unique TCRs from HLA-typed donors were held in an early release of data. Study outcomes and limitations: About 87% or about 30% of the time was how often most TCR beta V segments were productive, according to an earlier analysis.

PCR employed 60 Vbeta and 13 Jbeta primers. Generated by immunoSEQ multiplex PCR, the TCRdb table keeps only in-frame clones and is missing some. The sample lists under 150,000 clones, 74% occurring once. This CDR3 is 14 amino acids long. Germline CDR1 is MNHEY and CDR2 is SVGAGI. Trimming left V 0 bases short and J 3 bases short, with 9 bases between. The genes are TRBV6-5 and TRBJ2-7, with D unclear. The sequence came from a woman aged 40 to 50 in good health and CMV-seropositive. Sequencing was carried out using PBMCs. In DNA, the CDR3 is TGTGCCAGCAGTTACTCTGGCAGTTACTACGAGCAGTACTTC. Protein sequence: CASSYSGSYYEQYF.